This is a list of T cell receptor beta chains from one sample in a study of human T cells and chemical hapten exposure. TCRdb reprocessed the RACE reads with MiXCR, giving one entry per CDR3 protein. Among under 400,000 distinct CDR3 sequences listed, around 5.5% were seen once. Here the sequenced sample was whole blood, taken in connection with sensitization to the hapten diphenylcyclopropenone (DPC). The receptors here all came from a woman aged 50 to 60 with alopecia areata. Some clones in this sample may be carry-over from other donors' samples. The conserved cysteine and the conserved F or W are not part of the CDR3 here. Fields, in order: V gene, J gene, CDR3 protein.

TRBV28,TRBJ1-5,ASSSYSNQPQH
TRBV5-6,TRBJ1-1,ASSFSATGGVTEAF
TRBV27,TRBJ2-7,ASSPTGVPAYEQY
TRBV7-2,TRBJ2-5,ASSPYAGRSQETQY
TRBV28,TRBJ2-7,ASSGAISYEQY
TRBV19,TRBJ1-2,ASSPPRGGYT
TRBV11-2,TRBJ2-1,ASSLDSTHEQF
TRBV20-1,TRBJ2-3,SARDWRIGDTQY
TRBV3-1,TRBJ2-3,ASSRHSGGAIETDTQY
TRBV28,TRBJ2-1,ASSPPQGANYNEQF
TRBV28,TRBJ2-6,ASSSRDRVAGANVLT
TRBV10-3,TRBJ2-1,AIKGRELVNEQF
TRBV7-6,TRBJ1-1,ASSLGDGAGRAPDTEAF
TRBV6-2/TRBV6-3,TRBJ1-5,ASMGGRGQPQH
TRBV30,TRBJ1-1,AWAMRGDSGTEAF
TRBV12-5,TRBJ1-5,ASGSDASNQPQH
TRBV7-8,TRBJ2-1,ASSWSSNEQF
TRBV12-5,TRBJ2-3,ASGLVRTDTQY
TRBV2,TRBJ2-6,ASRLLESGANVLT
TRBV20-1,TRBJ2-3,SAGGLAGGTDTQY
TRBV7-9,TRBJ1-2,ASSLAGTGKFGYT
TRBV5-1,TRBJ2-7,ASRTGQSSSYEQY
TRBV12-3/TRBV12-4,TRBJ1-5,ASSPDRGWNQPQH
TRBV4-1,TRBJ2-2,ASSQDGGGTGELF
TRBV15,TRBJ2-1,ATSREGLSSYNEQF
TRBV7-9,TRBJ1-3,ASSSTDSGGNTIY
TRBV9,TRBJ1-5,ASSPLAGDQPQH
TRBV20-1,TRBJ2-7,SAPDDHEQY
TRBV6-2/TRBV6-3,TRBJ2-3,AVGPGFDTQY
TRBV7-2,TRBJ1-3,ASSPTPGNTIY
TRBV12-3/TRBV12-4,TRBJ1-2,ASSDSLYYGYT
TRBV2,TRBJ1-4,ASSEARVDEKLF
TRBV6-6,TRBJ2-1,ASSPTSGRASYNEQF
TRBV3-1,TRBJ1-5,ASSQGDRGPQPQH
TRBV20-1,TRBJ2-7,SASGPGQIYEQY
TRBV5-1,TRBJ2-2,ASSLVVTSVSGELF
TRBV7-2,TRBJ2-4,ASSLGPERAKNIQY
TRBV5-1,TRBJ1-4,ASRDGSVLATNEKLF
TRBV6-6,TRBJ2-5,ASSYRVEETQY
TRBV20-1,TRBJ2-3,SARDPLTSGTDTQY
TRBV20-1,TRBJ2-1,SARPTAGVYNEQF
TRBV6-1,TRBJ1-4,ASKLDHEKLF
TRBV28,TRBJ2-7,ASSFNEQY
TRBV27,TRBJ1-6,ASKDRASPLH
TRBV18,TRBJ2-6,ASSPSLSAAFSGANVLT
TRBV29-1,TRBJ2-1,SVVPQYGGYNEQF
TRBV24-1,TRBJ1-2,ATSDGGVDGYT
TRBV13,TRBJ2-1,ASSHGVTPNEQF
TRBV3-1,TRBJ1-5,ASSQDLGDNQPQH
TRBV11-2,TRBJ1-2,ASSLDRTGANYGYT
TRBV6-1,TRBJ1-5,ASSTARDGQPQH
TRBV12-3/TRBV12-4,TRBJ2-1,ASSFIPGLNEQF
TRBV20-1,TRBJ2-7,SAITPNTYEQY
TRBV7-3,TRBJ1-2,ASSLTGEDYGYT
TRBV5-6,TRBJ1-2,ASSLSGQNYGYT
TRBV6-5,TRBJ2-3,ASSYDRGADTQY
TRBV6-1,TRBJ1-4,ASSAGTGYEKLF
TRBV25-1,TRBJ1-2,ASSELSHQSGYT
TRBV11-2,TRBJ2-5,ASSPAWGEETQY